What follows describes a single T cell receptor beta chain. What it binds is unknown. V dropped 0 bases and J dropped 6; count of bases not matched to a gene: 11. CDR1 is SGHRS, CDR2 YFSETQ, per germline. CDR3 length: 19 amino acids. The data were produced by immunoSEQ multiplex PCR, yet TCRdb's version contains in-frame clones alone and is incomplete. The sample records about 120,000 clones, roughly 84% being singletons. This sample was included in a study of T cell responses to AZD1222 COVID-19 vaccine. Findings and limits, study-wide: In a largely white British group with more females than males, clonal diversity was possibly underestimated.

Material: peripheral blood, obtained on day 0 of AZD1222 vaccination. The clonotype was recovered from an adult in good health. This chain uses TRBV5-1 with TRBJ2-4; 14 positions match TRBD2. CDR3 amino acids: CASSLGLAGGRSLVNIQYF. CDR3 nucleotide sequence: TGCGCCAGCAGCTTGGGACTAGCGGGGGGGCGGAGCCTGGTAAACATTCAGTACTTC.